A selection of T cell receptor beta chains follows, all from one sample in a study of a mutant IDH1 vaccine in newly diagnosed glioma. Profiling relied on immunoSEQ multiplex PCR, and the TCRdb table lists in-frame clones only, not all of them. The sample yields around 24,000 clones, 91% seen once. The specimen was PBMCs, collected from a glioma patient treated with radiotherapy, temozolomide or both. These receptor sequences come from a man aged 30 to 45 with glioma. Each CDR3 is given with its conserved first and last residue. D genes are given only for firm matches. Not all rows give a size; the values are once, few, many and, for expanded clones, a class.

TRBJ2-5	NA	once	TRBV5-1	TGCGCCAGCAGCTTGGGGCTAGCCAGAGAGACCCAGTACTTC	CASSLGLARETQYF
TRBJ2-1	TRBD2	NA	TRBV5-1	TGCGCCAGCAGTTCGGGACTAGCGGGAAGTTCCTACAATGAGCAGTTCTTC	CASSSGLAGSSYNEQFF
TRBJ2-7	NA	NA	TRBV30	TGTGCCTGGAGTGTATTTCTACAGGGGCAGTACTTC	CAWSVFLQGQYF
TRBJ1-5	NA	NA	TRBV6-1	TGTGCCAGCAGTGAAGACCCGGGACGCAATCAGCCCCAGCATTTT	CASSEDPGRNQPQHF
TRBJ1-5	NA	NA	TRBV2	TGTGCCAGCAATGTGGAGAGAGGCAATCAGCCCCAGCATTTT	CASNVERGNQPQHF
TRBJ2-1	NA	NA	TRBV12-5	TGTGCTAGTGGTTTACCCCTCCTTGTAGGGGAGCAGTTCTTC	CASGLPLLVGEQFF
TRBJ2-5	TRBD2	NA	TRBV19	TGTGCCAGTAGACCCCCGAGGACTAGCGGGACGGAGACCCAGTACTTC	CASRPPRTSGTETQYF
TRBJ2-7	NA	NA	TRBV9	TGTGCCAGCAGTACAAGCGGAGATCCCTCCTACGAGCAGTACTTC	CASSTSGDPSYEQYF
TRBJ1-2	NA	NA	TRBV18	TGTGCCAGCTCACCAGGGGTGGACTACACCTTC	CASSPGVDYTF
TRBJ2-5	NA	NA	TRBV2	TGTGCCAGCAGTGAAGCCATGGGGGGGCGAGGAGAGACCCAGTACTTC	CASSEAMGGRGETQYF
TRBJ1-2	TRBD1	NA	TRBV7-9	TGTGCCAGCAGCTCCGACAGGGGGAGCAACTATGGCTACACCTTC	CASSSDRGSNYGYTF
TRBJ2-1	NA	NA	TRBV7-9	TGTGCCAGCAGCTCGGCCTACCTAACCTACAATGAGCAGTTCTTC	CASSSAYLTYNEQFF
TRBJ2-1	TRBD1	NA	TRBV4-1	TGCGCCAGCAGCCCCCGACAGGGGGCTATCGGCAATGAGCAGTTCTTC	CASSPRQGAIGNEQFF
TRBJ2-1	TRBD2	few	TRBV7-9	TGTGCCAGCAGCCTACTAGCGGGAGGGCCCGGTGAGCAGTTCTTC	CASSLLAGGPGEQFF
TRBJ2-1	NA	NA	TRBV15	TGTGCCACCAGCAGCGCGCGGGAAGTGGTGGGCGATGAGCAGTTCTTC	CATSSAREVVGDEQFF
TRBJ1-2	NA	NA	TRBV18	TGTGCCAGCTCACCACCGACGGGAACAGCGAACTATGGCTACACCTTC	CASSPPTGTANYGYTF
TRBJ1-5	NA	NA	TRBV12-5	TGTGCTACTTCTAGCAATCAGCCCCAGCATTTT	CATSSNQPQHF
TRBJ2-1	NA	NA	TRBV2	TGTGCCAGCAGTCGCAGGGAGAAGGACAATGAGCAGTTCTTC	CASSRREKDNEQFF
TRBJ1-1	NA	few	TRBV5-4	TGTGCCAGCAGCCCTACGGGGGGGAACACTGAAGCTTTCTTT	CASSPTGGNTEAFF
TRBJ2-7	NA	NA	TRBV18	TGTGCCAGCTCAACTAGAGGGGGAATCTCCTACGAGCAGTACTTC	CASSTRGGISYEQYF
TRBJ1-2	NA	NA	TRBV19	TGTGCCAGTAGTGACGAGGGAGGGCACTATGGCTACACCTTC	CASSDEGGHYGYTF
TRBJ2-5	NA	NA	TRBV5-1	TGCGCCAGCAGCTTCGGGGCCACCCAAGAGACCCAGTACTTC	CASSFGATQETQYF
TRBJ2-7	NA	NA	TRBV30	TGTGCCTGGAGGGGGGTAGGGCAGAACTACGAGCAGTACTTC	CAWRGVGQNYEQYF
TRBJ2-4	NA	once	TRBV7-8	TGTGCCAGCAGCTTAGCGGGGTCCCTTTTAGCCAAAAACATTCAGTACTTC	CASSLAGSLLAKNIQYF
TRBJ1-5	TRBD1	NA	TRBV10-3	TGTGCCATCAGTGAGTTTCAGGGGACAGGTAGCAATCAGCCCCAGCATTTT	CAISEFQGTGSNQPQHF
TRBJ1-4	TRBD1	NA	TRBV19	TGTGCCAGTAGTATAAGGCAGGGGGCTGAAAAACTGTTTTTT	CASSIRQGAEKLFF
TRBJ2-3	NA	NA	TRBV27	TGTGCCAGCAGTTTTAAAGCAGGGGCAGATACGCAGTATTTT	CASSFKAGADTQYF
TRBJ2-7	NA	few	TRBV27	TGTGCCAGCAGTTTATTAGCCTCCTACGAGCAGTACTTC	CASSLLASYEQYF
TRBJ1-6	NA	NA	TRBV5-4	TGTGCCAGCAGCTTAGGGGGACCCCTCCACTTT	CASSLGGPLHF
TRBJ2-2	NA	NA	TRBV2	TGTGCCAGCAGTAAAGCCGGGGAGCTGTTTTTT	CASSKAGELFF
TRBJ2-7	NA	NA	TRBV6-1	TGTGCCAGCACCACCTTAACCCCTGACGAGCAGTACTTC	CASTTLTPDEQYF
TRBJ1-3	NA	NA	TRBV15	TGTGCCACCAGCAGACCGGGACACATGGAAAACACCATATATTTT	CATSRPGHMENTIYF
TRBJ2-1	TRBD2	NA	TRBV5-1	TGCGCCAGCAGCTTGGACCCGGGAGGGGACAATGAGCAGTTCTTC	CASSLDPGGDNEQFF
TRBJ2-7	NA	NA	TRBV2	TGTGCCAAGACAGCGGCCGGCTCCAACGAGCAGTACTTC	CAKTAAGSNEQYF
TRBJ1-3	NA	NA	TRBV6-5	TGTGCCAGCAGTTACTCAGGGACCTCTGGAAACACCATATATTTT	CASSYSGTSGNTIYF
TRBJ1-5	NA	NA	TRBV11-2	TGTGCCAGCAGCTTAGATCCGGGGCGCAATCAGCCCCAGCATTTT	CASSLDPGRNQPQHF
TRBJ1-1	NA	NA	TRBV9	TGTGCCAGCAGCGGGCAGGGGTACACTGAAGCTTTCTTT	CASSGQGYTEAFF
TRBJ2-5	NA	NA	TRBV9	TGTGCCAGCAGCGTTGGGGGTATGGAGACCCAGTACTTC	CASSVGGMETQYF
TRBJ1-1	NA	NA	TRBV6-5	TGTGCCAGCAGTTACCGGCTCGAGGGGAACACTGAAGCTTTCTTT	CASSYRLEGNTEAFF
TRBJ2-1	TRBD2	NA	TRBV18	TGTGCCAGCTCACGGGCTAGCGGAGACAATGAGCAGTTCTTC	CASSRASGDNEQFF
TRBJ2-1	TRBD2	NA	TRBV5-1	TGCGCCAGCAGTTCCGGGACTAGCGGGTTTAATGAGCAGTTCTTC	CASSSGTSGFNEQFF
TRBJ2-5	TRBD2	NA	TRBV5-1	TGCGCCAACAGCTTAGCGGGAGGGATCCAAGAGACCCAGTACTTC	CANSLAGGIQETQYF
TRBJ1-1	NA	NA	TRBV6-6	TGTGCCAGCAGTTACGGTAGGGGGACCACTGAAGCTTTCTTT	CASSYGRGTTEAFF
TRBJ2-2	TRBD1	NA	TRBV5-1	TGCGCCAGCAGCTTGAGCACCGGGACAGGGTTTACCGGGGAGCTGTTTTTT	CASSLSTGTGFTGELFF
TRBJ2-7	TRBD2	NA	TRBV5-1	TGCGCCAGCAGCCCGACCTTGGGGGGAGGGACGGACGAGCAGTACTTC	CASSPTLGGGTDEQYF
TRBJ1-1	NA	NA	TRBV30	TGTGCCTGGACAGAGGGGACTGAAGCTTTCTTT	CAWTEGTEAFF
TRBJ1-2	TRBD1	NA	TRBV7-2	TGTGCCAGCAGCTTAGAAGGTAGCAGGGGGGAGGCCTATGGCTACACCTTC	CASSLEGSRGEAYGYTF
TRBJ1-2	NA	NA	TRBV14	TGTGCCAGCAGCCAAGCGCCCAGGGCGAGGGGTGGCTACACCTTC	CASSQAPRARGGYTF
TRBJ2-5	TRBD2	NA	TRBV5-4	TGTGCCAGCAACGGGGGGGAGACCCAGTACTTC	CASNGGETQYF
TRBJ1-1	TRBD1	NA	TRBV11-2	TGTGCCAGCAGCCCAGGGGGCTGGGAGGCTTTCTTT	CASSPGGWEAFF
TRBJ2-7	NA	NA	TRBV5-6	TGTGCCAGCAGTCCCCGGTCGGACGAGCAGTACTTC	CASSPRSDEQYF
TRBJ1-1	NA	NA	TRBV19	TGTGCCAGTAGTATAGGTCCCTTCCGGGACACTAACACTGAAGCTTTCTTT	CASSIGPFRDTNTEAFF
TRBJ1-5	NA	NA	TRBV18	TGTGCCAGCTCAGGGGAGATGAGTCAGCCCCAGCATTTT	CASSGEMSQPQHF
TRBJ1-1	NA	NA	TRBV30	TGTGCCTGGAGTGTACCCAGTGGCAGGGAGTATTATGGTGAAGCTTTCTTT	CAWSVPSGREYYGEAFF
TRBJ2-1	NA	NA	TRBV6-1	TGTGCCAGCAGTGGGGTTGGGAGTGAGCAGTTCTTC	CASSGVGSEQFF
TRBJ1-2	NA	NA	TRBV14	TGTGCCAGCAGCCAAGGCGGATCCTATGGCTACACCTTC	CASSQGGSYGYTF
TRBJ2-2	NA	NA	TRBV5-1	TGCGCCAGCAGCTTACGGCCCCAGGAGGCCGGGGAGCTGTTTTTT	CASSLRPQEAGELFF
TRBJ1-4	NA	NA	TRBV5-4	TGTGCCAGCAGCTTGGCCGGTTTTAATGAAAAACTGTTTTTT	CASSLAGFNEKLFF
TRBJ2-3	TRBD2	NA	TRBV4-1	TGCGCCAGCAGCCAGGTGACTAGCCAGGGCACAGATACGCAGTATTTT	CASSQVTSQGTDTQYF